The rows below give T cell receptor beta chains drawn from one sample of a study of blood T cell repertoires in COVID-19. Produced via immunoSEQ multiplex PCR; TCRdb's table is partial and in-frame only. The data contain under 250,000 clones, about 78% of them singletons. The sequenced sample consisted of peripheral blood. The receptors originated from a woman aged 70-85 years with acute or convalescent COVID-19. The CDR3 runs from the conserved cysteine through the conserved F or W. D genes are given only for firm matches. Some rows mark clone size as missing; the rest say once, few, many or name a class of expanded clone.

size	V	J	D	DNA	CDR3
NA	TRBV12-5	TRBJ2-6	NA	TGTGCTAGTGGTTTCCTGGGGACAACCGGGGCCAACGTCCTGACTTTC	CASGFLGTTGANVLTF
NA	TRBV7-2	TRBJ2-7	NA	TGTGCCAGCAGCTTAGGCAGTACCTACGAGCAGTACTTC	CASSLGSTYEQYF
once	TRBV10-3	TRBJ2-1	NA	TGTGCCACTCTTTCGGGGGTCGGGCCCGACAATGAGCAGTTCTTC	CATLSGVGPDNEQFF
NA	TRBV4-2	TRBJ2-3	NA	TGTGCCAGCAGCCGGGACACTACAGATACGCAGTATTTT	CASSRDTTDTQYF
once	TRBV9	TRBJ2-2	TRBD2	TGTGCCAGCAGCGGACCCGCGGGGGTCGCCGGGGAGCTGTTTTTT	CASSGPAGVAGELFF
NA	TRBV19	TRBJ1-2	TRBD1	TGTGCCAGTAATCGACAGGGAGAAAGGGAGGACTATGGCTACACCTTC	CASNRQGEREDYGYTF
NA	TRBV19	TRBJ2-7	TRBD1	TGTGCCAGTTTCGGACAGGGGGCCCACGAGCAGTACTTC	CASFGQGAHEQYF
NA	TRBV30	TRBJ1-1	NA	TGTGCCTGGAGTGCTGACCAGGGGACAATGAACACTGAAGCTTTCTTT	CAWSADQGTMNTEAFF
many	TRBV12-3/TRBV12-4	TRBJ1-2	TRBD1	TGTGCCAGCAGTCCCGACAGGGGCGGTGGCTACACCTTC	CASSPDRGGGYTF
NA	TRBV7-9	TRBJ1-4	NA	TGTGCCAGCAGCTTAGCGACAGCAACTAATGAAAAACTGTTTTTT	CASSLATATNEKLFF
NA	TRBV10-2	TRBJ2-1	NA	TGCGCCAGCAGTGCTCAAGGGGGCAATGAGCAGTTCTTC	CASSAQGGNEQFF
NA	TRBV28	TRBJ2-1	NA	TGTGCCAGCAGTTTTGGGACTCAGCCCTACAATGAGCAGTTCTTC	CASSFGTQPYNEQFF
NA	TRBV28	TRBJ1-2	NA	TGTGCCAGCGCCACCAGCCCGAGGGCGTATGGCTACACCTTC	CASATSPRAYGYTF
once	TRBV7-9	TRBJ1-4	TRBD1	TGTGCCAGCAGCTTAGCGGGACAGGAGGGAAAACTGTTTTTT	CASSLAGQEGKLFF
NA	TRBV4-1	TRBJ1-4	NA	TGCGCCAGCAGCCAAGTACGAGGGCTACTGGAAAAACTGTTTTTT	CASSQVRGLLEKLFF
NA	TRBV30	TRBJ2-1	TRBD2	TGTGCCTGGAGTCTTAACCGGCCGGGACTAGCGGGCAGTGAGCAGTTCTTC	CAWSLNRPGLAGSEQFF
NA	TRBV3-1/TRBV3-2	TRBJ2-4	NA	TGTGCCAGCAGCCAACCACAGGGTGCAAACATTCAGTACTTC	CASSQPQGANIQYF
NA	TRBV3-1/TRBV3-2	TRBJ2-7	NA	TGTGCCAGCAGCCAAGATTACGTGAGCGAGCAGTACTTC	CASSQDYVSEQYF
NA	TRBV11-2	TRBJ2-1	NA	TGTGCCAGCAGCTTAGGCCCGAGCTCCTACAATGAGCAGTTCTTC	CASSLGPSSYNEQFF
once	TRBV18	TRBJ2-3	NA	TGTGCCAGCTCACCCTCGCTGCAGGCCCCGGAGGCGCAGTATTTT	CASSPSLQAPEAQYF
NA	TRBV14	TRBJ1-3	NA	TGTGCCAGCAGCCAAGCGGGAAACACCATATATTTT	CASSQAGNTIYF
NA	TRBV15	TRBJ1-1	TRBD1	TGTGCCACCAGCAGAGATGGACAGGGAGGGTGGAACACTGAAGCTTTCTTT	CATSRDGQGGWNTEAFF
NA	TRBV29-1	TRBJ2-3	NA	TGCAGCGTCCCCTTTGGAGCTACGAGCACAGATACGCAGTATTTT	CSVPFGATSTDTQYF
few	TRBV3-1/TRBV3-2	TRBJ2-2	NA	TGTGCCAGCAGCCCGAGTGGGGCGGCGAACACCGGGGAGCTGTTTTTT	CASSPSGAANTGELFF
NA	TRBV19	TRBJ2-5	NA	TGTGCCAGTAGGGCGTGGGGCATCCAAGAGACCCAGTACTTC	CASRAWGIQETQYF
NA	TRBV11-3	TRBJ2-3	NA	TGTGCCAGCAGCTTAGGAGGTGGAGGCACAGATACGCAGTATTTT	CASSLGGGGTDTQYF
NA	TRBV24-1	TRBJ2-3	NA	TGTGCCACCAGTGGCATGAGAAGCACAGATACGCAGTATTTT	CATSGMRSTDTQYF
NA	TRBV27	TRBJ2-2	NA	TGTGCCAGCAGTTCGACAGGAGTCACCGGGGAGCTGTTTTTT	CASSSTGVTGELFF
NA	TRBV19	TRBJ2-1	TRBD1	TGTGCCAGTAGTATCGACAGGGTCCATAATCCAGGTGAGCAGTTCTTC	CASSIDRVHNPGEQFF
NA	TRBV9	TRBJ2-3	NA	TGTGCCAGCAGCCCCCAGGGGCCTAGCACAGATACGCAGTATTTT	CASSPQGPSTDTQYF
NA	TRBV19	TRBJ2-7	NA	TGTGCCAGTAGTATACTGGCAGGAAACGAGCAGTACTTC	CASSILAGNEQYF
NA	TRBV27	TRBJ1-1	NA	TGTGCCAGCAGTTCCCTAATGAACACTGAAGCTTTCTTT	CASSSLMNTEAFF
NA	TRBV28	TRBJ2-2	TRBD2	TGTGCCAGCAGTTTGCGGGGGTCGAACACCGGGGAGCTGTTTTTT	CASSLRGSNTGELFF
NA	TRBV6-6	TRBJ2-2	NA	TGTGCCAGCAGTTACGAGGCGTTTGAACGGACCGGGGAGCTGTTTTTT	CASSYEAFERTGELFF
few	TRBV7-9	TRBJ2-5	NA	TGTGCCAGCAGCTTTACTCAAGAGACCCAGTACTTC	CASSFTQETQYF
NA	TRBV10-3	TRBJ2-7	TRBD2	TGTGCCATCAGTGAGTCGCTAGCGGGAGGGTCCGAGCAGTACTTC	CAISESLAGGSEQYF
NA	TRBV3-1/TRBV3-2	TRBJ1-2	NA	TGTGCCAGCAGCCAAGATCAGGGTCGGATCCGCAACTATGGCTACACCTTC	CASSQDQGRIRNYGYTF
NA	TRBV5-1	TRBJ2-1	TRBD2	TGCGCCAGCAGCCGAGGGACTAGCGGGAATGAGGAGCAGTTCTTC	CASSRGTSGNEEQFF
few	TRBV5-1	TRBJ2-2	TRBD1	TGCGCCAGCAGTAGGACAGGGTCTGGCGGGGAGCTGTTTTTT	CASSRTGSGGELFF
NA	TRBV7-6	TRBJ1-4	TRBD1	TGTGCCAGCAGCCTACGACAGGGTGGGACCGCAACTAATGAAAAACTGTTTTTT	CASSLRQGGTATNEKLFF
few	TRBV7-9	TRBJ2-7	TRBD1	TGTGCCAGCAGCTTAGCCCTAACGACAGGGGGCTCCAACGAGCAGTACTTC	CASSLALTTGGSNEQYF
NA	TRBV5-1	TRBJ1-5	NA	TGCGCCAGCAGCTTGGGAGGGAGCAATCAGCCCCAGCATTTT	CASSLGGSNQPQHF
NA	TRBV7-8	TRBJ2-1	NA	TGTGCCAGCACCGAGCCCCCACGCAATGAGCAGTTCTTC	CASTEPPRNEQFF
once	TRBV18	TRBJ2-6	NA	TGTGCCAGCTCACCACCGGGACTCCACTCTGGGGCCAACGTCCTGACTTTC	CASSPPGLHSGANVLTF
NA	TRBV3-1/TRBV3-2	TRBJ1-6	NA	TGTGCCAGCAGCTACCAGGGGTACTATAATTCACCCCTCCACTTT	CASSYQGYYNSPLHF
NA	TRBV30	TRBJ2-1	TRBD1	TGTGCCTGGGCCCGGGACAGGATGAGGAATGAGCAGTTCTTC	CAWARDRMRNEQFF
NA	TRBV7-9	TRBJ2-3	NA	TGTGCCAGCAATACGGTGAACACAGATACGCAGTATTTT	CASNTVNTDTQYF
NA	TRBV28	TRBJ2-3	TRBD2	TGTGCCAGCAGTTCCATTACTAGCGGGATCACAGATACGCAGTATTTT	CASSSITSGITDTQYF
once	TRBV12-5	TRBJ2-1	NA	TGTGCTAGTGGTAATAGAGTAGATGAGCAGTTCTTC	CASGNRVDEQFF
NA	TRBV5-6	TRBJ1-6	TRBD1	TGTGCCAGCAGCTTCGGACAGGAGAATTCACCCCTCCACTTT	CASSFGQENSPLHF
NA	TRBV7-2	TRBJ2-1	TRBD2	TGTGCCAGCAGCCTTCGACGGCTAGCGGGAGGCGAGCAGTTCTTC	CASSLRRLAGGEQFF
NA	TRBV19	TRBJ2-5	NA	TGTGCCAGTAGTATTACAGGGGGGGTCGGGGAGACCCAGTACTTC	CASSITGGVGETQYF